This T cell receptor beta chain derives from a study of a mutant IDH1 vaccine in newly diagnosed glioma. As for the study in general: Investigators started vaccination 4-6 weeks after radiotherapy alone, or with temozolomide cycles.

Measured with immunoSEQ multiplex PCR; TCRdb has only the in-frame clones, and not every one. Among almost 95,000 clones listed, over 85% were seen once. Specified time point: week 47, end of study. What each vaccine dose contained was 300 ug of mutant IDH1 20-mer peptide, accompanied by topical imiquimod. Administration of eight vaccinations to patients took place in weeks 1, 3, 5, 7, 11, 15, 19, 23. Each astrocytoma in the donors was new, WHO grade 3 or 4, IDH1-mutant and ATRX-lost. With 0 bases removed from V and 9 bases from J, the gap between germline ends came to 13 bases. Germline CDR1 SGHRS, CDR2 YFSETQ. This CDR3 comprises 15 residues. In regard to this clone: Its antigen is as yet unknown.

This receptor was identified in a woman in her 50s with glioma. The input for sequencing was PBMCs, taken from a glioma patient whose treatment included an IDH1 peptide vaccine. The chain recombines TRBV5-1 with TRBJ1-6, with a tentative D call TRBD1 (5 bases). CDR3 nucleotide sequence: TGCGCCAGCAGCTTGGGGGCAGGGATAGGTTCACCCCTCCACTTT. Translating it yields CASSLGAGIGSPLHF.